Shown below are 24 T cell receptor beta chains from a single sample sequenced in a study of sequential checkpoint blockade in melanoma. Noted treatment: randomized to nivolumab then ipilimumab (arm A) or the reverse (arm B). Sequencing was performed with immunoSEQ multiplex PCR; in TCRdb, only in-frame clones are kept and a portion is missing. The table lists a few thousand clones, 24% of them singletons. This specimen was tumor tissue (inferred from file names), taken from a patient given nivolumab and ipilimumab in sequence. The receptors were sampled from a human donor with melanoma.

The sample holds a few counts of this clone. This CDR3 is CASSIIASEKLFF. The CDR3 nucleotides read TGTGCCAGTAGTATAATAGCCAGTGAAAAACTGTTTTTT. This chain joins TRBV19 and TRBJ1-4, with D unclear. The CDR3 extends over 13 amino acids. Germline CDR1 and CDR2: LNHDA and SQIVND (reference sequence). Trimming pared 2 bases from V and 7 bases from J, leaving 8 bases between.

This clone was found many times. The J gene is TRBJ1-3, the V gene TRBV6-8, with 7 nucleotides matching TRBD1. CDR3 length equals 18 residues. The ends lost 0 bases at V and 0 bases at J; junction bases unmatched: 8. Germline CDR1 MNHGY, CDR2 SAAAGT. The CDR3 region is CASSYSVIQGLSGNTIYF. The CDR3 bases are TGTGCCAGCAGTTACTCGGTCATACAGGGGCTCTCTGGAAACACCATATATTTT.

As regards this clone: One base separates it from a far larger clone, so it is likely a read error. This same CDR3 is encoded by further DNA sequences in the sample. This chain connects TRBV6-4 to TRBJ1-1; the match to TRBD1 covers 8 bases. CDR1 is MRHNA, CDR2 SNTAGT, per germline. CDR3 size: 11 residues. The CDR3 DNA follows: TGCGCCAGCAGTTTCGGACAGGGAGCTTTCTTT. Amino acid sequence: CASSFGQGAFF.

This clone turned up a few times. This chain links TRBV6-8 with TRBJ2-1; TRBD2 aligns across 14 bases. In germline, CDR1 is MNHGY, CDR2 SAAAGT. CDR3 length: 15 residues. V dropped 6 bases and J dropped 10; count of bases not matched to a gene: 8. As DNA, the CDR3 is TGTGCCAGCAGCCCGGGACTAGCGGGAGCTGGGGAGCAGTTCTTC. As protein: CASSPGLAGAGEQFF.

This clone has a handful of counts. The genes are TRBV6-8 and TRBJ2-5; the D gene is possibly TRBD1 (6 bases). CDR3 length equals 14 residues. From germline, CDR1 is MNHGY and CDR2 SAAAGT. Trimming removed 7 bases from V and 4 bases from J, with 16 bases in between. The CDR3 bases are TGTGCCAGCACGCGAGGGGGTTGGGGAGAGACCCAGTACTTC. This gives the protein CASTRGGWGETQYF.

The chain combines TRBV18 with TRBJ2-7; 12 bases align to TRBD2. The trim removed 3 bases at V and 3 bases at J, leaving 6 bases unmatched. Germline lookup yields CDR1 KGHSH and CDR2 LQKENI. The CDR3 length is 16 residues. The CDR3 bases are TGTGCCAGCTCACCGCTGAGGACTAGCGGGAACTACGAGCAGTACTTC. It yields the protein CASSPLRTSGNYEQYF.

V gene TRBV11-3 combines with J gene TRBJ2-1, with 12 bases aligning to TRBD2. With V trimmed by 1 base and J by 13 bases, 8 bases remained unmatched. CDR1 is SGHNT, CDR2 YENEEA, per germline. CDR3 length: 15 amino acids. The CDR3 reads CASSLGSGLAGPQFF. The DNA of the CDR3 is TGTGCCAGCAGCTTAGGGTCGGGACTAGCGGGTCCCCAGTTCTTC.

The V gene is TRBV9, the J gene TRBJ1-4; no reliable D call. Deletions cut 4 bases from V and 0 bases from J, with 13 bases between. CDR3 length equals 16 residues. The germline gives CDR1 SGDLS, CDR2 YYNGEE. The CDR3 sequence is CASSYLGPATNEKLFF. CDR3 DNA sequence: TGTGCCAGCAGCTACCTCGGACCTGCAACTAATGAAAAACTGTTTTTT. Using reference TRBV9 and TRBJ1-4 for the parts outside the CDR3, the full variable domain is DSGVTQTPKHLITATGQRVTLRCSPRSGDLSVYWYQQSLDQGLQFLIQYYNGEERAKGNILERFSAQQFPDLHSELNLSSLELGDSALYFCASSYLGPATNEKLFFGSGTQLSVL.

This clone was counted a few times. This chain uses TRBV6-8 with TRBJ2-1; 10 bases match TRBD2. J gave up 2 bases and V 10 bases, and 8 bases lay outside the gene matches. The CDR3 has 15 amino acids. CDR1 is MNHGY, CDR2 SAAAGT, per germline. CDR3 sequence: CATRTSGSTYNEQFF. CDR3 DNA sequence: TGTGCCACCAGGACTAGCGGAAGCACCTACAATGAGCAGTTCTTC.

This clone was seen more than once but under ten times. V is TRBV5-1 and J is TRBJ2-2, with TRBD2 identical over 7 bases. Germline loops: CDR1 SGHRS, CDR2 YFSETQ. The CDR3 length is 14 residues. The trim removed 4 bases at V and 4 bases at J, leaving 4 bases unmatched. CDR3 sequence: CASSRGESTGELFF. CDR3 DNA sequence: TGCGCCAGCAGCCGGGGGGAGAGCACCGGGGAGCTGTTTTTT.

This chain connects TRBV5-1 to TRBJ1-2; 8 bases fit TRBD1. The germline V gene has CDR1 SGHRS and CDR2 YFSETQ. The V and J ends lost 0 bases and 4 bases, in that order; junction bases with no gene match: 8. The CDR3 consists of 16 residues. The CDR3 region has the DNA TGCGCCAGCAGCTTGGCCGGACAGGGAGGTATCTATGGCTACACCTTC. Its protein is CASSLAGQGGIYGYTF.

There are a few counts of this clone. The chain joins TRBV19 to TRBJ1-1, with 7 nucleotides matching TRBD1. The CDR3 is 11 amino acids. CDR1 is LNHDA, CDR2 SQIVND, per germline (reference sequence). Losses at the gene ends were 4 bases for V and 11 bases for J; bases not matched to a gene: 4. The CDR3 coding sequence is TGTGCCAGTAGTACCACAGGGGCTGCTTTCTTT. Its protein product is CASSTTGAAFF.

The J gene is TRBJ1-5, the V gene TRBV19; D might be TRBD1 (5 bases). The V end was cut by 3 bases, the J end by 9 bases, with 15 bases between. The CDR3 contains 14 residues. Germline V gene data show CDR1 as LNHDA and CDR2 as SQIVND (reference sequence). The CDR3 sequence is CASSMGGLVLPQHF. For the CDR3, the DNA is TGTGCCAGTAGTATGGGGGGGTTAGTTCTGCCCCAGCATTTT.

CDR3 DNA sequence: TGTGCCAGCAGTCGACAGGGTGAAGGCGAAAAACTGTTTTTT. Its translation is CASSRQGEGEKLFF. The chain has TRBV6-8 and TRBJ1-4, with 7 bases matching TRBD1. V lost 5 bases, J lost 8 bases, and 8 bases stayed unmatched. Germline lookup yields CDR1 MNHGY and CDR2 SAAAGT. This CDR3 spans 14 amino acids.

At least ten counts were recorded for this clone. J is TRBJ1-4 and V is TRBV7-6; D perhaps matches TRBD1 (5 bases). This CDR3 comprises 14 residues. CDR1 SGHVS and CDR2 FNYEAQ come from the germline V gene. Trimming stripped 2 bases from V and 8 bases from J, with 12 bases between. The CDR3 DNA follows: TGTGCCAGCAGCTTATTCTCTTCAGGGGAAAAACTGTTTTTT. Protein sequence: CASSLFSSGEKLFF. Together with reference TRBV7-6 and TRBJ1-4, the CDR3 gives the full variable domain: GAGVSQSPRYKVTKRGQDVALRCDPISGHVSLYWYRQALGQGPEFLTYFNYEAQQDKSGLPNDRFSAERPEGSISTLTIQRTEQRDSAMYRCASSLFSSGEKLFFGSGTQLSVL.

This clone was found a few times. The gene calls are TRBV6-8 and TRBJ1-2, with D possibly matching TRBD1 (5 bases). The CDR3 runs to 14 residues. From germline, CDR1 is MNHGY and CDR2 SAAAGT. V dropped 7 bases and J dropped 7 bases, with 19 bases sitting between them. CDR3 loop: CASTGTGLGSGYTF. CDR3 nucleotides: TGTGCCAGCACCGGGACGGGGTTGGGAAGTGGCTACACCTTC.

This clone was detected only once. The chain recombines TRBV19 with TRBJ1-2; no firm D call. Germline CDR1 LNHDA, CDR2 SQIVND (reference sequence). V lost 4 bases and J 9 bases, leaving 12 bases between the germline ends. The CDR3 spans 12 residues. CDR3 sequence reads: CASSTGPTSYTF. CDR3 bases: TGTGCCAGTAGTACCGGACCAACTAGCTACACCTTC. Drawing the rest from reference TRBV19 and TRBJ1-2, the complete variable domain is DGGITQSPKYLFRKEGQNVTLSCEQNLNHDAMYWYRQDPGQGLRLIYYSQIVNDFQKGDIAEGYSVSREKKESFPLTVTSAQKNPTAFYLCASSTGPTSYTFGSGTRLTVV.

This clone is termed large. The genes are TRBV11-3 and TRBJ2-1; possibly TRBD1 for D (6 bases). V was clipped by 2 bases and J by 9 bases, with 17 bases between them. The CDR3 covers 15 residues. CDR1 and CDR2 (germline): SGHNT, YENEEA. CDR3: CASSLLRGSGGEQFF. The CDR3 DNA follows: TGTGCCAGCAGCTTACTTAGGGGGTCGGGTGGTGAGCAGTTCTTC.

This chain joins TRBV29-1 and TRBJ2-1; D gene ambiguous. The CDR3 has 12 residues. V lost 6 bases and J lost 7, with 13 bases in between. Germline CDR1 is SQVTM and CDR2 is ANQGSEA. For the CDR3, the DNA is TGCAGCGTGGAGAACCTGGGGAATGAGCAGTTCTTC. It yields the protein CSVENLGNEQFF.

This clone came up a few times. J is TRBJ2-2 and V is TRBV11-3; 8 nucleotides agree with TRBD2. Germline V CDR1 and CDR2: SGHNT, YENEEA. Losses at the gene ends were 5 bases for V and 6 bases for J; bases not matched to a gene: 11. The CDR3 loop spans 16 amino acids. The CDR3 loop is CASSVGGDKHPGELFF. The CDR3 DNA reads as TGTGCCAGCAGCGTCGGGGGGGATAAGCATCCCGGGGAGCTGTTTTTT.

CDR3 sequence: CSVRWEWDTQYF. The CDR3 DNA reads as TGCAGCGTCCGCTGGGAATGGGATACGCAGTATTTT. This rearrangement joins TRBV29-1 to TRBJ2-3; no reliable D call. The V gene's germline CDR1 is SQVTM and CDR2 ANQGSEA. The germline V and J ends were trimmed by 6 bases and 6 bases, with 13 bases remaining between them. This CDR3 has 12 amino acids.

The CDR3 here is CASAHGTVNYEQYF. In DNA, the CDR3 is TGTGCCAGCGCTCACGGGACAGTAAACTACGAGCAGTACTTC. The chain joins TRBV6-8 to TRBJ2-7, with 7 positions matching TRBD1. The CDR3 is 14 residues long. Germline CDR1 reads MNHGY; CDR2 reads SAAAGT. The trim removed 8 bases at V and 3 bases at J, leaving 10 bases unmatched.

This clone was seen more than once but under ten times. The rearrangement links TRBV6-8 to TRBJ1-2; 11 nucleotides line up with TRBD1. V lost 6 bases to trimming and J lost 5 bases; unmatched junction nucleotides: 11. CDR1 and CDR2 from the germline V gene are MNHGY and SAAAGT. This CDR3 comprises 16 residues. The CDR3 DNA sequence: TGTGCCAGCAGAAGGACAGGGGGCCCGCGCCTTTATGGCTACACCTTC. It translates to CASRRTGGPRLYGYTF.

This clone is categorized as medium-sized. This chain joins TRBV9 and TRBJ2-5, with D perhaps given as TRBD1 or TRBD2 (5 bases each). CDR3 length: 15 residues. Trimming cost V 3 bases and J 2 bases, with 14 bases left between them. The germline gives CDR1 SGDLS, CDR2 YYNGEE. The CDR3 DNA follows: TGTGCCAGCAGCGCTAATCCGGGACCGCAAGAGACCCAGTACTTC. This codes for CASSANPGPQETQYF.